What follows are 4 T cell receptor beta chains derived from one specimen sequenced in a study of persistence of HIV-infected CD4 T cells. Their specific antigens are unknown. The immunoSEQ assay was version 4, run in survey mode. Data came from immunoSEQ multiplex PCR; TCRdb stores just in-frame clones and leaves some out. The sample contains 64,000 or so clones, 65% to 80% of which appear only once. Overlapping HIV-1 Gag 15-mer peptides at approximately 1 ug per peptide per mL were used. CD40L/CD69 double-negative CD45RO-high memory CD4+ T cells were collected. The sequenced sample was CD4+ T cells sorted from PBMCs after 18-hour stimulation, obtained from a patient who received antiretroviral therapy. These receptors came from an adult man with HIV who was CMV-seropositive.

V usage is TRBV19 and J usage is TRBJ2-1; TRBD2 matches at 8 bases. This CDR3 comprises 15 residues. Germline CDR1 and CDR2: LNHDA and SQIVND (reference sequence). Germline trimming cut 4 bases from V and 5 bases from J; bases unmatched to any gene: 7. The CDR3 DNA follows: TGTGCCAGTAGTAGACGAGCGGGGGACGACAATGAGCAGTTCTTC. This encodes CASSRRAGDDNEQFF.

J is TRBJ1-5 and V is TRBV7-9; a weak D match, TRBD1 (5 bases). This CDR3 has 14 residues. Per the germline V gene, CDR1 is SEHNR and CDR2 is FQNEAQ (reference sequence). Trimming took off 3 bases at V and 0 bases at J, with 6 bases between the two ends. As DNA, the CDR3 is TGTGCCAGCAGCTTTCAGGGTAGCAATCAGCCCCAGCATTTT. It yields the protein CASSFQGSNQPQHF.

V gene TRBV7-6 combines with J gene TRBJ2-3; D is undetermined. The CDR3 loop spans 17 amino acids. V lost 1 base, J lost 0 bases, and 14 bases lay in between. The germline V gene encodes CDR1 SGHVS and CDR2 FNYEAQ. CDR3 bases: TGTGCCAGCAGCTTAGAGTTTGGGCAGCATAGCACAGATACGCAGTATTTT. This translates into CASSLEFGQHSTDTQYF.

Details on this clone: Mismatch with germline at one junction end may stem from a read error. The rearrangement joins TRBV5-1 to TRBJ1-1; D is ambiguous. CDR1 and CDR2 from the germline V gene are SGHRS and YFSETQ. This CDR3 region has 13 residues. The CDR3, as DNA: TGCGCCAGCAGATTGGTCCTTGCCGGGGAAGCTTTCTTT. Translated, it gives CASRLVLAGEAFF.